The 20 T cell receptor beta chains below all came from one sample that was sequenced in a study of tumor-infiltrating lymphocytes in primary liver carcinoma (dated by TCRdb to the late 2010s). Blood RNA was extracted from unsorted whole blood with TRIzol reagent; germline DNA came from the DNeasy Blood & Tissue kit. Data came from an Illumina HiSeq 2500. Starting from around 520 ng total RNA, TCRbeta-specific cDNA was produced by reverse transcription with a constant-region primer and ProtoScript II reverse transcriptase. The TCRbeta libraries were prepared through three rounds of nested multiplex PCR following a slightly modified ARM-PCR procedure. Each of the first two PCR rounds ran for 9 to 10 cycles using multiplex TRBV1-TRBV30 forward primers together with a Cbeta reverse primer. The public reads were quality trimmed at Q25 with fastp and then assembled into clones with MiXCR by TCRdb, keeping productive beta chains. Entries that share a CDR3 protein sequence are merged under the most common genes and DNA. The sample contains fewer than 400,000 distinct CDR3 sequences, approximately 65% of them found a single time. The ten largest clones take up roughly 8.9% of the sample.

Specimen: peripheral blood. Every receptor here comes from a man in his forties or fifties with primary liver carcinoma and hepatitis B virus infection.

Comments on this clonotype: One end of the junction varies from germline; a read error may be responsible. The chain has TRBV19 and TRBJ2-7, with D unresolved. This CDR3 is 12 amino acids long. Germline V gives CDR1 LNHDA, CDR2 SQIVND (reference sequence). The CDR3 region has the DNA TGTGCCGGTAGTGCAGGATTCTACGAGCAGTACTTC. It specifies CAGSAGFYEQYF.

This clonotype was seen ten or more times. The genes are TRBV29-1 and TRBJ2-3; 9 nucleotides align to TRBD2. Germline V CDR1 and CDR2: SQVTM, ANQGSEA. Germline trimming cut 6 bases from V and 4 bases from J; bases unmatched to any gene: 8. The CDR3 is 14 amino acids. CDR3 amino acids: CSVGASGRPDTQYF. In nucleotides, the CDR3 is TGCAGCGTGGGGGCCAGCGGGAGGCCAGATACGCAGTATTTT.

Turning to this clonotype: A read error is possible here, since a much larger clone lies one base away. The V gene is TRBV5-6, the J gene TRBJ2-1, with TRBD2 matching over 7 bases. Germline loops: CDR1 SGHDT, CDR2 YYEEEE. This CDR3 spans 15 amino acids. The CDR3 DNA is TGTACCAGCAGCTTGGCGGGAGTAACCTACAATGAGCAGTTCTTC. Its translation: CTSSLAGVTYNEQFF. Full variable domain (remainder filled in from reference TRBV5-6 and TRBJ2-1): DAGVTQSPTHLIKTRGQQVTLRCSPKSGHDTVSWYQQALGQGPQFIFQYYEEEERQRGNFPDRFSGHQFPNYSSELNVNALLLGDSALYLCTSSLAGVTYNEQFFGPGTRLTVL.

This clonotype was counted once. One junction end does not reproduce the germline sequence, and a read error may be involved. The chain employs TRBV6-1 and TRBJ2-2; no definite D call. Germline CDR1 is MNHNS and CDR2 is SASEGT. There are 14 residues in the CDR3. Here the CDR3 DNA reads TGTACCAGCAGTGAATGGTGGGCTACCGGGGAGCTGTTTTTT. Amino acids: CTSSEWWATGELFF.

As for this clonotype: A much larger clone sits a single nucleotide away, making a read error possible. The chain recombines TRBV6-5 with TRBJ1-5; tentatively, D is TRBD1 (5 bases). The CDR3 sequence is 15 residues long. Between the trimmed V and J ends, which lost 2 bases and 5 bases, there was a span of 13 bases. Per germline, CDR1 MNHEY and CDR2 SVGAGI. The CDR3 loop is CASSYLPGSDQPQHF. Written as DNA, the CDR3 is TGTGCCAGCAGTTACCTCCCAGGGTCAGATCAGCCCCAGCATTTT.

With regard to this clonotype: This CDR3 is missing its conserved last phenylalanine or tryptophan, likely due to a read error. This sequence joins TRBV11-1 and TRBJ2-1; D may correspond to TRBD1 or TRBD2 (5 bases each). The V and J ends lost 3 bases and 6 bases respectively, with 15 bases between them. The CDR3 is made up of 15 amino acids. Per germline, CDR1 SGHAT and CDR2 FQDESV (reference sequence). The CDR3 sequence: CASSFQGPLVNEQFI. As DNA, the CDR3 is TGTGCCAGCAGCTTCCAGGGACCGCTGGTCAATGAGCAGTTCATC.

About this clonotype: One junction end does not reproduce the germline sequence, and a read error may be involved. The rearrangement joins TRBV6-6 to TRBJ2-5; TRBD2 aligns across 8 bases. The length of the CDR3 is 16 residues. Germline V CDR1 and CDR2: MNHNY, SVGAGI (reference sequence). CDR3 loop: CASSRGSGGVQETHYF. The CDR3 nucleotides read TGTGCCAGCAGTCGTGGGAGCGGGGGCGTGCAAGAGACCCATTACTTC.

The chain has TRBV19 and TRBJ2-1; a weak D match, TRBD1 (6 bases). V gave up 2 bases and J gave up 6 bases, with 11 bases separating them. Germline V lookup: CDR1 LNHDA, CDR2 SQIVND (reference sequence). The CDR3 extends over 14 amino acids. The DNA for the CDR3 is TGTGCCAGTAGTATAATCCGGACAGCCAATGAGCAGTTCTTC. Its protein product is CASSIIRTANEQFF.

J is TRBJ2-3 and V is TRBV5-1; D not certain. This CDR3 contains 12 residues. In germline, CDR1 is SGHRS, CDR2 YFSETQ. Trimming stripped 7 bases from V and 4 bases from J, with 10 bases between. CDR3 nucleotide sequence: TGCGCCAGCGCTGTAGGGCCAGATACGCAGTATTTT. Translation: CASAVGPDTQYF.

As regards this clonotype: The CDR3 does not end in the conserved phenylalanine or tryptophan, so this is likely a read error. The chain joins TRBV11-2 to TRBJ2-1, with a tentative D call TRBD2 (5 bases). The CDR3 spans 17 residues. Germline V gene sequence: CDR1 SGHAT, CDR2 FQNNGV. The CDR3 reads CASSSRRAGTKGNEQFL. The CDR3 DNA reads TGTGCCAGTAGCTCCCGTCGGGCGGGCACAAAGGGCAATGAGCAGTTCTTA.

This chain uses TRBV4-2 with TRBJ1-4, with D unclear. The ends were cut back, 0 bases at V and 0 bases at J, with 14 bases in the middle. Looked up from germline, CDR1 is LGHNA and CDR2 is YNFKEQ. The CDR3 is 18 residues long. The CDR3, as DNA: TGTGCCAGCAGCCAAGATCATGCGCGGTGGGCAACTAATGAAAAACTGTTTTTT. It codes for CASSQDHARWATNEKLFF.

About this clonotype itself: The junction shows a germline mismatch at one end, possibly a read error. The J gene is TRBJ2-1, the V gene TRBV5-5; D is perhaps TRBD1 (6 bases). The length of the CDR3 is 15 residues. In germline, CDR1 is SGHKS, CDR2 YYEKEE (reference sequence). CDR3 sequence: CASSLGMGAAVEQFF. DNA of the CDR3: TGTGCCAGCAGCTTGGGAATGGGGGCGGCGGTTGAGCAATTCTTC.

A note on this clonotype: In this CDR3 the conserved last residue, phenylalanine or tryptophan, is missing, so a read error is likely. The V and J genes are TRBV28 and TRBJ2-7, with 7 nucleotides matching TRBD2. The germline CDR1 and CDR2 sequences are MDHEN and SYDVKM. The CDR3 runs to 14 residues. V was pared by 4 bases and J by 5 bases, with 8 bases of the junction left unmatched. CDR3 protein: CASSSGLRKDEQYS. The CDR3 DNA is TGTGCCAGCAGTTCGGGACTACGTAAGGACGAGCAGTACTCC.

V is TRBV11-1 and J is TRBJ2-3, with D tentatively TRBD1 or TRBD2 (5 bases each). The germline gives CDR1 SGHAT, CDR2 FQDESV (reference sequence). The CDR3 has 19 residues. CDR3 sequence reads: CVNSSGGSSVGARTDTQYF. CDR3 bases: TGTGTCAACAGCTCTGGGGGAAGCTCTGTTGGAGCTCGCACAGATACGCAGTATTTT. The full variable domain, with the rest looked up from reference TRBV11-1 and TRBJ2-3, is EAEVAQSPRYKITEKSQAVAFWCDPISGHATLYWYRQILGQGPELLVQFQDESVVDDSQLPKDRFSAERLKGVDSTLKIQPAELGDSAMYLCVNSSGGSSVGARTDTQYFGPGTRLTVL.

About this clonotype itself: The junction does not match germline at one end; this may be a read error. V gene TRBV6-1 combines with J gene TRBJ1-2, with D unclear. Germline-derived CDR1 and CDR2 are MNHNS and SASEGT. This CDR3 comprises 14 residues. CDR3: CANSEMSPLEGYTF. In DNA form, the CDR3 reads TGTGCCAACAGTGAAATGAGCCCCCTCGAGGGCTACACCTTC.

The chain's CDR3 is CASSIGRYTDTQYF. The CDR3 region has the DNA TGTGCCAGCAGCATTGGCAGATACACAGATACGCAGTATTTT. J is TRBJ2-3 and V is TRBV7-8, with D unresolved. In germline, CDR1 is SGHVS, CDR2 FQNEAQ. Trimming took off 5 bases at V and 2 bases at J, with 11 bases between the two ends. The length of the CDR3 is 14 residues.

V usage is TRBV6-1 and J usage is TRBJ1-5, with a possible D match to TRBD1 (5 bases). This CDR3 region has 16 residues. Germline CDR1 MNHNS, CDR2 SASEGT. Deletions cut 7 bases from V and 2 bases from J, with 18 bases between. The CDR3 bases are TGTGCCAGCATGGAGGAGGGGCGGACGGGCAATCAGCCCCAGCATTTT. Its translation is CASMEEGRTGNQPQHF.

With respect to this clonotype: Given a much more abundant clone one base away, this may be a read error. The gene calls are TRBV11-2 and TRBJ2-7; D call uncertain. Germline CDR1 and CDR2: SGHAT and FQNNGV. Trimming cost V 8 bases and J 0 bases, with 17 bases left between them. This CDR3 spans 15 amino acids. The CDR3 is CASGAVPLSSYEQYF. CDR3 nucleotides: TGTGCCAGCGGAGCCGTCCCTTTAAGCTCCTACGAGCAGTACTTC.

This clonotype has only a few counts. The rearrangement joins TRBV6-1 to TRBJ2-5; D not resolved. Germline-derived CDR1 and CDR2 are MNHNS and SASEGT. The CDR3 runs 15 residues. The V end lost 5 bases, the J end lost 7 bases, and 20 bases lay between the germline ends. The CDR3 nucleotides are TGTGCCAGCAGTCAAGGCGCCTTGCCTTTGGGGACCCAGTACTTC. Translated, it gives CASSQGALPLGTQYF.

This clonotype was counted at least ten times. The V call is TRBV6-2 or TRBV6-3, the J call TRBJ2-2; no definite D call. Per the germline V gene, CDR1 is MNHEY and CDR2 is SVGEGT. The CDR3 has 14 residues. Trimming stripped 4 bases from V and 3 bases from J, with 9 bases between. The CDR3 sequence: CASSSVGYTGELFF. For the CDR3, the DNA is TGTGCCAGCAGTTCTGTGGGTTACACCGGGGAGCTGTTTTTT.